The 22 T cell receptor beta chains reported below all come from one sample, sequenced in a study of cytomegalovirus exposure and HLA in healthy donors. The PCR contained 60 Vbeta and 13 Jbeta primers. Here immunoSEQ multiplex PCR was the method, and the copy in TCRdb shows in-frame clones only, minus some. The sample has approximately 100,000 clones, around 77% seen once; the top ten hold 9.5% to 13%. Sequenced: PBMCs. These receptors were taken from a man aged 40-49 years in good health and CMV-seropositive.

The rearrangement uses TRBV2 and TRBJ1-5; D unresolved. CDR1 SNHLY and CDR2 FYNNEI come from the germline V gene. The V end was cut by 6 bases, the J end by 0 bases, with 12 bases between. This CDR3 contains 15 residues. CDR3 amino acids: CASSPGESSNQPQHF. The CDR3, as DNA: TGTGCCAGCAGCCCGGGAGAATCTAGCAATCAGCCCCAGCATTTT.

The genes are TRBV29-1 and TRBJ2-1; the D gene is possibly TRBD2 (6 bases). The CDR3 contains 10 residues. V was shortened by 1 base and J by 15 bases, with 10 bases between the two germline ends. Germline CDR1 reads SQVTM; CDR2 reads ANQGSEA. CDR3 DNA: TGCAGCGTTGAAGCCTGGGGGGTGTTCTTC. It encodes CSVEAWGVFF.

The CDR3 DNA follows: TGTGCCAGCAGCTTGACTGGCGGCTTAGGCACAGATACGCAGTATTTT. Protein product: CASSLTGGLGTDTQYF. The chain carries TRBV11-3 and TRBJ2-3; D not resolved. V was pared by 3 bases and J by 1 base, with 14 bases between. The CDR3 totals 16 residues. Germline CDR1 and CDR2: SGHNT and YENEEA.

This clone came up a few times. CDR3 DNA: TGTGCCAGCTCACCACGACAGGGTCTTTCTTCGGGGGCCAACGTCCTGACTTTC. Its protein is CASSPRQGLSSGANVLTF. This chain uses TRBV18 with TRBJ2-6; TRBD1 matches at 7 bases. Germline CDR1 is KGHSH and CDR2 is LQKENI. The CDR3 is made up of 18 amino acids. The ends lost 1 base at V and 4 bases at J; junction bases unmatched: 10.

V usage is TRBV5-1 and J usage is TRBJ2-6; 9 nucleotides align to TRBD1. Germline CDR1 is SGHRS and CDR2 is YFSETQ. V lost 6 bases and J lost 4; bases outside the gene matches: 2. The length of the CDR3 is 14 residues. CDR3 amino acids: CASNRGLGANVLTF. The CDR3, as DNA: TGCGCCAGCAACAGGGGGCTAGGGGCCAACGTCCTGACTTTC.

The V gene is TRBV4-3, the J gene TRBJ2-2; 14 nucleotides match TRBD2. CDR1 and CDR2 (germline): LGHNA, YSLEER. V was pared by 4 bases and J by 6 bases, with 7 bases of the junction left unmatched. CDR3 size: 17 residues. CDR3 amino acids: CASSPKGLAGAAGELFF. The DNA for the CDR3 is TGCGCCAGCAGCCCGAAGGGACTAGCGGGGGCCGCCGGGGAGCTGTTTTTT.

V is TRBV19 and J is TRBJ1-1; the D gene is possibly TRBD1 (6 bases). The CDR3 covers 13 residues. V lost 5 bases to trimming and J lost 3 bases, with 10 bases between them. Germline V gene data show CDR1 as LNHDA and CDR2 as SQIVND (reference sequence). The chain's CDR3 is CASSVKGDTEAFF. The CDR3 nucleotides are TGTGCCAGTAGTGTAAAGGGGGACACTGAAGCTTTCTTT.

The V call is TRBV7-8, the J call TRBJ2-3; D is uncertain. The CDR3 extends over 17 amino acids. Germline V gives CDR1 SGHVS, CDR2 FQNEAQ. With 5 bases removed from V and 0 bases from J, the gap between germline ends came to 18 bases. As DNA, the CDR3 is TGTGCCAGCAGCCCCAGGCCGTCAACCACTAGCACAGATACGCAGTATTTT. Protein sequence: CASSPRPSTTSTDTQYF. The variable domain in full, completed from reference TRBV7-8 and TRBJ2-3, reads GAGVSQSPRYKVAKRGQDVALRCDPISGHVSLFWYQQALGQGPEFLTYFQNEAQLDKSGLPSDRFFAERPEGSVSTLKIQRTQQEDSAVYLCASSPRPSTTSTDTQYFGPGTRLTVL.

V usage is TRBV7-8 and J usage is TRBJ2-2; D is perhaps TRBD2 (6 bases). Trimming took 0 bases from V and 6 from J, leaving 14 bases between them. Germline V gene data show CDR1 as SGHVS and CDR2 as FQNEAQ. The CDR3 extends over 16 amino acids. The CDR3 spells CASSLAWDFSAGELFF. The CDR3 coding sequence is TGTGCCAGCAGCTTAGCCTGGGACTTTTCGGCCGGGGAGCTGTTTTTT.

J is TRBJ2-2 and V is TRBV19; tentative D call: TRBD1 (6 bases). Trimming took 6 bases from V and 7 from J, leaving 15 bases between them. CDR1 is LNHDA, CDR2 SQIVND, per germline (reference sequence). This CDR3 contains 14 residues. The CDR3 protein is CASRPQGPSGELFF. In nucleotides, the CDR3 is TGTGCCAGTAGGCCGCAGGGGCCAAGCGGGGAGCTGTTTTTT.

The table lists this clone with a count of one. This chain uses TRBV7-9 with TRBJ2-7, with D perhaps matching TRBD1 (6 bases). Deletions cut 5 bases from V and 2 bases from J, with 10 bases between. The CDR3 has 13 amino acids. CDR1 is SEHNR and CDR2 is FQNEAQ in the germline V gene (reference sequence). This CDR3 is CASSAQGTYEQYF. The CDR3 DNA follows: TGTGCCAGCAGCGCACAGGGTACCTACGAGCAGTACTTC.

The gene calls are TRBV28 and TRBJ2-7, with unresolved D. The CDR3 extends over 11 amino acids. Germline V gives CDR1 MDHEN, CDR2 SYDVKM. The V end was cut by 4 bases, the J end by 12 bases, with 13 bases between. CDR3 region: CASSSHPRRYF. The CDR3 nucleotides are TGTGCCAGCAGTTCCCACCCCAGAAGGTACTTC.

The V call is TRBV7-2, the J call TRBJ2-6; maybe TRBD2 (6 bases). CDR1 is SGHTA and CDR2 is FQGNSA in the germline V gene. The CDR3 extends over 18 amino acids. Trimming stripped 3 bases from V and 1 base from J, with 16 bases between. The CDR3 spells CASSFREAGWSGANVLTF. The CDR3 DNA sequence: TGTGCCAGCAGCTTTAGGGAGGCTGGTTGGTCTGGGGCCAACGTCCTGACTTTC.

This clone has a single count. V usage is TRBV30 and J usage is TRBJ1-6; D is perhaps TRBD1 (6 bases). The germline V gene has CDR1 GTSNPN and CDR2 SVGIG (reference sequence). The CDR3 is 15 residues long. Trimming stripped 2 bases from V and 2 bases from J, with 10 bases between. As DNA, the CDR3 is TGTGCCTGGAGTACGAGGGGGACCTATAATTCACCCCTCCACTTT. It specifies CAWSTRGTYNSPLHF.

This chain uses TRBV30 with TRBJ2-7, with D possibly being TRBD2 (5 bases). The CDR3 spans 15 residues. In germline, CDR1 is GTSNPN, CDR2 SVGIG (reference sequence). The V gene lost 0 bases and the J gene lost 0 bases, with 12 bases spanning the gap. CDR3 sequence reads: CAWSVWAGSSYEQYF. The CDR3 DNA sequence: TGTGCCTGGAGTGTATGGGCTGGGAGCTCCTACGAGCAGTACTTC.

The chain employs TRBV6-5 and TRBJ2-7; 11 nucleotides match TRBD2. The CDR3 length is 15 residues. The germline gives CDR1 MNHEY, CDR2 SVGAGI. The V segment lost 1 base and the J segment 4 bases; nucleotides outside the gene matches: 3. DNA for the CDR3: TGTGCCAGCAGTTACTATAGCGGGGGGGGGTACGAGCAGTACTTC. It is translated as CASSYYSGGGYEQYF.

In nucleotides, the CDR3 is TGTGCCAGCAGCACAGGCTATGGCAATCAGCCCCAGCATTTT. It encodes CASSTGYGNQPQHF. The chain carries TRBV6-1 and TRBJ1-5; TRBD1 is a possible D gene (5 bases). Germline assignment: CDR1 MNHNS and CDR2 SASEGT. The CDR3 spans 14 residues. Trimming stripped 6 bases from V and 2 bases from J, with 11 bases between.

The chain is built from TRBV7-8 and TRBJ1-5; D not resolved. V shed 5 bases and J shed 0 bases, with 5 bases lying between them. CDR1 and CDR2 from the germline V gene are SGHVS and FQNEAQ. The CDR3 spans 13 residues. Here the CDR3 reads CASSPLSNQPQHF. The CDR3 nucleotides read TGTGCCAGCAGCCCCCTTAGCAATCAGCCCCAGCATTTT.

This clone has only a few counts. This rearrangement joins TRBV15 to TRBJ1-6, with 7 bases aligning to TRBD1. This CDR3 region has 14 residues. Germline CDR1 is LNHNV and CDR2 is YYDKDF (reference sequence). V trimming: 4 bases; J trimming: 14 bases; junction bases outside the gene matches: 11. The CDR3, as DNA: TGTGCCACCAGCACGAGGGAGACAGGGTCCTCCCTCCACTTT. It yields the protein CATSTRETGSSLHF.

This sequence joins TRBV7-9 and TRBJ1-5; TRBD1 matches at 11 bases. This CDR3 region has 16 residues. The J segment lost 4 bases and the V segment lost 5 bases, leaving 7 bases of the junction unmatched. From germline, CDR1 is SEHNR and CDR2 FQNEAQ (reference sequence). The CDR3 spells CASSHSGQGVNQPQHF. CDR3 bases: TGTGCCAGCAGCCACTCGGGACAGGGGGTTAATCAGCCCCAGCATTTT.

The chain uses TRBV28 and TRBJ2-7; 7 bases align to TRBD1. The CDR3 is 13 amino acids. Germline CDR1 and CDR2: MDHEN and SYDVKM. V lost 5 bases to trimming and J lost 2 bases; unmatched junction nucleotides: 3. The CDR3 sequence: CASSPTGTYEQYF. For the CDR3, the DNA is TGTGCCAGCAGTCCGACAGGGACCTACGAGCAGTACTTC.

The V gene is TRBV7-3, the J gene TRBJ2-6, with 7 bases lining up with TRBD1. CDR3 length equals 18 residues. J lost 0 bases, V lost 5 bases, and 10 bases had no gene match. Germline lookup yields CDR1 SGHTA and CDR2 FQGTGA. CDR3 nucleotide sequence: TGTGCCAGCAGCCTGACGCCGGGACAGATCTCTGGGGCCAACGTCCTGACTTTC. This codes for CASSLTPGQISGANVLTF.